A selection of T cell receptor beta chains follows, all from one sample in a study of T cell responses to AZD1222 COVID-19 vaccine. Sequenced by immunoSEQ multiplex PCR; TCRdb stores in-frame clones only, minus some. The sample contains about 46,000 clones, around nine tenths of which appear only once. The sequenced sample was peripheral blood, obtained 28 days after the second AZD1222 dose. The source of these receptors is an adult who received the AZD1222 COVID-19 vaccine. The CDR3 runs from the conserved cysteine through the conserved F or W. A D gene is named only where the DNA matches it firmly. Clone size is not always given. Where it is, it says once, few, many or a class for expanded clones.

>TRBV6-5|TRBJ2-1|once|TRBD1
CASSYSTGNEQFF
TGTGCCAGCAGTTACTCGACAGGGAATGAGCAGTTCTTC
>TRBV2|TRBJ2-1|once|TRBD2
CATTSGMSEQFF
TGTGCTACGACTAGCGGGATGAGTGAGCAGTTCTTC
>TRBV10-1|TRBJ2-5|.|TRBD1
CAIGHNRDREYKTQYF
TGCGCCATCGGGCATAATAGGGACAGGGAGTACAAGACCCAGTACTTC
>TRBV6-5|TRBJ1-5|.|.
CAKSRGKNQPQHF
TGTGCCAAGTCCCGGGGGAAGAATCAGCCCCAGCATTTT
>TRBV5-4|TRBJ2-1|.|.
CASSHPRGASYNEQFF
TGTGCCAGCAGCCACCCCAGGGGAGCCTCCTACAATGAGCAGTTCTTC
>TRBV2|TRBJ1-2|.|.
CASSEPGQNYGYTF
TGTGCCAGCAGTGAGCCGGGACAAAACTATGGCTACACCTTC
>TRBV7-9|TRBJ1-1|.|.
CASSLWVAEAFF
TGTGCCAGCAGCTTATGGGTGGCTGAAGCTTTCTTT
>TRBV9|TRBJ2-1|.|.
CASPGVGWRNEQFF
TGTGCCAGCCCGGGCGTAGGTTGGAGGAATGAGCAGTTCTTC
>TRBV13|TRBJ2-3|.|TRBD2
CASSSFSGKADTQYF
TGTGCCAGCAGCTCGTTTAGCGGGAAGGCAGATACGCAGTATTTT
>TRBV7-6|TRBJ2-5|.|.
CASSLALTHQETQYF
TGTGCCAGCAGCTTAGCCCTAACCCACCAAGAGACCCAGTACTTC
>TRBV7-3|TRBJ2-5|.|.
CASSDGTYQETQYF
TGTGCCAGCAGCGATGGGACTTACCAAGAGACCCAGTACTTC
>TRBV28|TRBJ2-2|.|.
CAAEAGNTGELFF
TGTGCCGCAGAGGCAGGGAACACCGGGGAGCTGTTTTTT
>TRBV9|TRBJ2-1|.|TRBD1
CASSRQGNSGYNEQFF
TGTGCCAGCAGCCGACAGGGGAATAGCGGTTACAATGAGCAGTTCTTC
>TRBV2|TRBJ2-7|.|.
CASRARWQGGYEQYF
TGTGCCAGCAGGGCTCGGTGGCAGGGAGGATACGAGCAGTACTTC
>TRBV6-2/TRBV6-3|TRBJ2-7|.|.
CASSSPWRRNSYEQYF
TGTGCCAGCAGCTCCCCCTGGCGGCGGAACTCCTACGAGCAGTACTTC
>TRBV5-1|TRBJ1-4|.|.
CATKDGATNEKLFF
TGCGCCACCAAGGATGGGGCAACTAATGAAAAACTGTTTTTT
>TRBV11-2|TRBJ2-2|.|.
CASSLVPGELFF
TGTGCCAGCAGCTTAGTCCCCGGGGAGCTGTTTTTT
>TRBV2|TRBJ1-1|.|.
CASSGGGKNTEAFF
TGTGCCAGCAGTGGGGGCGGGAAGAACACTGAAGCTTTCTTT
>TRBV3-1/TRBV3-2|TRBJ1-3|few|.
CASSHSSLGRNSGNTIYF
TGTGCCAGCAGCCATTCCAGCCTAGGACGGAACTCTGGAAACACCATATATTTT
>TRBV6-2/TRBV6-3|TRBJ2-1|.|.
CASSYREPNEQFF
TGTGCCAGCAGTTACCGGGAACCTAATGAGCAGTTCTTC
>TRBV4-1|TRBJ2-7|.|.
CASSQVVRAYEQYF
TGCGCCAGCAGCCAAGTTGTCAGAGCCTACGAGCAGTACTTC
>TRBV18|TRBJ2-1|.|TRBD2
CASSPPGLAAQNEQFF
TGTGCCAGCTCACCACCGGGACTAGCGGCCCAGAATGAGCAGTTCTTC
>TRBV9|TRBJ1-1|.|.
CASSVVKGTMNTEAFF
TGTGCCAGCAGCGTAGTAAAGGGGACCATGAACACTGAAGCTTTCTTT
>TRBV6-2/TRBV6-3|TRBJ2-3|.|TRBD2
CASSYLAGAGTDTQYF
TGTGCCAGCAGTTACCTAGCGGGAGCAGGGACAGATACGCAGTATTTT
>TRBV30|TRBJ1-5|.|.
CAWSVLSSNQPQHF
TGTGCCTGGAGTGTACTTAGTAGCAATCAGCCCCAGCATTTT
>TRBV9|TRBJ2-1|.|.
CASSGGGHEQFF
TGTGCCAGCAGCGGAGGGGGACATGAGCAGTTCTTC